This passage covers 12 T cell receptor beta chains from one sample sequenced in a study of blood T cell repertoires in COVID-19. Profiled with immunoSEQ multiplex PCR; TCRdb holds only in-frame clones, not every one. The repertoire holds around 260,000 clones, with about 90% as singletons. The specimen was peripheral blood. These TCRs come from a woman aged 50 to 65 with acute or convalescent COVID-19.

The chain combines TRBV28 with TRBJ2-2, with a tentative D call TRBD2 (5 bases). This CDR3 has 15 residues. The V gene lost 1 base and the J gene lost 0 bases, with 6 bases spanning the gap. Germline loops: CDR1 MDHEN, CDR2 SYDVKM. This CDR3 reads CASSLSGANTGELFF. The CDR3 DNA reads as TGTGCCAGCAGTTTATCCGGGGCGAACACCGGGGAGCTGTTTTTT.

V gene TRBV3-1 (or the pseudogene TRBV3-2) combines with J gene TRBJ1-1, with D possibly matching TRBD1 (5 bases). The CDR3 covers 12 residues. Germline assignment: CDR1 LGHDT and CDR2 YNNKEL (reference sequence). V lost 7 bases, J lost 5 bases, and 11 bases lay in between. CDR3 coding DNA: TGTGCCAGCAACTATAGGGGAACTGAAGCTTTCTTT. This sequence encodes CASNYRGTEAFF.

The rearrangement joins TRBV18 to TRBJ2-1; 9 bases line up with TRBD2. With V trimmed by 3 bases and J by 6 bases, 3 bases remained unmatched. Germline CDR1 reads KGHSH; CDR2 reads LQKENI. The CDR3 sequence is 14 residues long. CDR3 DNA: TGTGCCAGCTCACCCGGACTAGCGAGCAATGAGCAGTTCTTC. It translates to CASSPGLASNEQFF.

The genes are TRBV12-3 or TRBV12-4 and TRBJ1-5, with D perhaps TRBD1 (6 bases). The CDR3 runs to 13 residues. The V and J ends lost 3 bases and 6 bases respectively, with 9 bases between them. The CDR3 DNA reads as TGTGCCAGCAGTTTGACAGGCGGTCAGCCCCAGCATTTT. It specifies CASSLTGGQPQHF.

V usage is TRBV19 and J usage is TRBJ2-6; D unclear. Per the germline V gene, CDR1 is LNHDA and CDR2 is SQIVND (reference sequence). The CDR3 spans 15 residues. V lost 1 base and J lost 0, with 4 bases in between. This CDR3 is CASSIGSSGANVLTF. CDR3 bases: TGTGCCAGTAGTATAGGTAGCTCTGGGGCCAACGTCCTGACTTTC.

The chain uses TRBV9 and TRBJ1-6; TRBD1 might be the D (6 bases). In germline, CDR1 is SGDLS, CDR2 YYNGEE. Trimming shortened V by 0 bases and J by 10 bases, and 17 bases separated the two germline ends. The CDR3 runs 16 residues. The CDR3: CASSVALPGAASPLHF. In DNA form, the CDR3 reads TGTGCCAGCAGCGTAGCTCTCCCAGGGGCGGCGTCACCCCTCCACTTT.

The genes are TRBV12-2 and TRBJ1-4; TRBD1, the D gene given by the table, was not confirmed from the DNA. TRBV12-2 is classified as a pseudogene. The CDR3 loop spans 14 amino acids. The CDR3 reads CASRLGTGGEKLFF. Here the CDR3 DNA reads TGTGCAAGTCGCTTAGGGACAGGGGGCGAAAAACTGTTTTTT.

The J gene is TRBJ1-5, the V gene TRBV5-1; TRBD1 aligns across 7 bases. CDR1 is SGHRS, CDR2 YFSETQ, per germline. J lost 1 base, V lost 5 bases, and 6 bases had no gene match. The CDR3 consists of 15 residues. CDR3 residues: CASSFSTGSNQPQHF. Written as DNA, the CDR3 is TGCGCCAGCAGTTTTTCGACAGGGAGCAATCAGCCCCAGCATTTT.

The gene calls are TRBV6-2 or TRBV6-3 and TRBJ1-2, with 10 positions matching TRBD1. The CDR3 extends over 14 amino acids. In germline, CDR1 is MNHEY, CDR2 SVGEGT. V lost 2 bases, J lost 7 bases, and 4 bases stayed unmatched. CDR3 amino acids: CASSYGTGEGGYTF. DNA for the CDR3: TGTGCCAGCAGTTACGGGACAGGGGAAGGTGGCTACACCTTC.

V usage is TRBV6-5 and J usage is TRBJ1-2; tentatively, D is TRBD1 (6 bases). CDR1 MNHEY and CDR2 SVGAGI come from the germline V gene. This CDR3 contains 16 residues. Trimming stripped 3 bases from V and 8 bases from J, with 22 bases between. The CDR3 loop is CASSYLLRRGRGGYTF. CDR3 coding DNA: TGTGCCAGCAGTTATCTCCTTCGCAGGGGTAGGGGAGGCTACACCTTC.

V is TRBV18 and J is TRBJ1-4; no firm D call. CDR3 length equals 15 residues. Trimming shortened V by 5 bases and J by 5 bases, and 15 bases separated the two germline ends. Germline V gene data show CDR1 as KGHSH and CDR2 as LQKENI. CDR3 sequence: CASSLPSGRNEKLFF. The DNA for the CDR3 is TGTGCCAGCTCATTACCCTCCGGGAGGAATGAAAAACTGTTTTTT.

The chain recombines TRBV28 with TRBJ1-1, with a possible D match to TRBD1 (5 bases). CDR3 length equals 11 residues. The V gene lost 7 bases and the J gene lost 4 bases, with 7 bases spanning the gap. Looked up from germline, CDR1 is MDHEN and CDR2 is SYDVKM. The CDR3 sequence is CASKGVTEAFF. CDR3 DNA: TGTGCCAGCAAAGGGGTCACTGAAGCTTTCTTT.